This TCR beta chain emerged from a study of response to subunit inactivated influenza vaccine. A remark on this clonotype: Its antigen is unknown.

Germline-derived CDR1 and CDR2 are SGHRS and YFSETQ. V trimming: 3 bases; J trimming: 6 bases; junction bases outside the gene matches: 5. CDR3 length: 14 amino acids. Each CDR3 protein is one row after TCRdb ran MiXCR on the RT-PCR reads. This table has 490,000 or so distinct CDR3 sequences, 7.6% appearing once. Overall study results and limits: Authors proposed each seasonal influenza vaccination draws in few new T cells.

The source was PBMCs from blood, collected less than 30 months after vaccination. The chain couples TRBV5-1 to TRBJ2-7; 11 nucleotides align to TRBD1. This clonotype was obtained from a man aged 50 to 69 who received an inactivated influenza vaccine. CDR3 residues: CASSSGQGVREQYF. DNA for the CDR3: TGCGCCAGCAGCTCGGGACAGGGGGTCCGCGAGCAGTACTTC.